This TCR beta chain was sequenced during a study of T cell responses to AZD1222 COVID-19 vaccine (dated by TCRdb to the early 2020s). General notes on the study: AZD1222 recipients whose second dose came at about 4 weeks and those whose second dose came at about 12 weeks were combined into one group, since spike-specific TCR depth and breadth did not differ between the two schedules. A total of 233 trial participants underwent TCR sequencing, of whom some 210 received two doses of AZD1222 and 26 received two doses of the MenACWY control vaccine. Trial participants were enrolled by age into 18-55, 56-69 and 70-plus year subgroups, with roughly 160, 29 and 62 TCR-sequenced participants respectively. The full study reports these points: Spike-specific TCR breadth and depth rose significantly after two AZD1222 doses compared with day 0 and with MenACWY recipients. The whole spike protein was spanned by vaccine-associated CD4 TCRs, and dominant responses were seen in regions 160-218 and 743-854. Because no day 14 peak-response samples were available, repertoires were characterized only after the peak T cell response. Conclusions about previously exposed vaccinees were limited because only six AZD1222 recipients were SARS-CoV-2 seropositive at baseline. Reportedly, close to half of the unique spike-specific TCRs recognized epitopes lying outside the regions that are mutated in the B.1.351 and B.1.1.7 variants. In the small 56-69-year group, the increase in depth fell short of significance, most likely because of low power. Participants were mostly white British, with more females than males. The authors suggested clonal diversity may have been underestimated.

Spanning cysteine to phenylalanine, the CDR3 consists of 15 amino acids. The kept DNA is CDR3 alone, 45 bases in frame from the first base. CDR1 and CDR2 were assigned from the germline V gene as MDHEN and SYDVKM. Relative to germline, V is 5 bases shorter and J is 8 bases shorter, with 18 bases between their ends. Read against the paper, the sample's time point label means: baseline before first vaccination. Vaccinee samples came from UK trials COV001 and COV002, including a single-blind randomized controlled phase 2/3 trial of AZD1222 (ChAdOx1 nCoV-19) in healthy adults. For TCRbeta chain sequencing, PBMC samples from trial participants were taken at day 0 and at day 28 after the second dose. This clone occurred once. Its recognized antigen is unknown. No base quality information exists; no much larger clone differs at one position. The CDR3 regions of human TCRbeta chains were subjected to immunosequencing. On the authors' methods: Repertoire TCRs were checked for matches against a reference library of SARS-CoV-2-specific TCRs that had been generated using the MIRA antigen-specificity platform. Breadth was defined as the fraction of unique TCRs that were SARS-CoV-2-associated, and depth was defined as the fraction of total T cells that were SARS-CoV-2-associated. Using the MIRA data, each spike-specific TCR was mapped to the spike region that the TCR reacts to and placed in a CD4 or CD8 class. Log10-transformed breadth and depth values were compared by one-way ANOVA with Sidak's multiple comparisons tests. The table was pulled from immuneACCESS by TCRdb, which kept in-frame rearrangements only. Such tables lose some clones; where checked, under half of the loss comes from unresolved V genes, and the rest has no known cause. Clone size and V and J calls were adopted from that table, with D and trimming inferred from the DNA. Present in this sample are around 77,000 clones, around 86% of which were seen just once. The top ten constitute 24% of the sample.

The specimen was peripheral blood, collected on day 0 of AZD1222 vaccination. The chain employs TRBV28 and TRBJ1-4, with no confident D gene call. The TCR comes from an adult in good health. The DNA sequence is given as TGTGCCAGCAGTGCCAACGCCGGGCTTGGGGAAAAACTGTTTTTT. Its amino acids are CASSANAGLGEKLFF.